The 20 T cell receptor beta chains in this list originate from one sample, sequenced in a study of blood T cell repertoires in COVID-19. The repertoire was sequenced with immunoSEQ multiplex PCR; TCRdb's copy has only in-frame clones and lacks some. Of 150,000 to 180,000 clones listed, around three quarters were seen once; the top ten hold roughly 1.7%. Source material: peripheral blood. The receptors were sampled from a man older than 75 with acute or convalescent COVID-19.

The rearrangement uses TRBV5-1 and TRBJ2-7; 11 bases agree with TRBD1. CDR1 is SGHRS, CDR2 YFSETQ, per germline. The CDR3 spans 16 residues. With 1 base clipped from V and 5 bases from J, the junction kept 8 bases outside the gene matches. The CDR3 sequence: CASSLSGTGGKNEQYF. The CDR3 DNA reads as TGCGCCAGCAGCTTGAGTGGGACAGGGGGGAAGAACGAGCAGTACTTC.

The chain uses TRBV11-3 and TRBJ2-3, with 9 bases fitting TRBD2. The J segment lost 0 bases and the V segment lost 4 bases, leaving 5 bases of the junction unmatched. Germline V lookup: CDR1 SGHNT, CDR2 YENEEA. This CDR3 comprises 16 residues. CDR3 DNA sequence: TGTGCCAGCAGCTCCCGCGGGGGGGTAAGCACAGATACGCAGTATTTT. Its protein product is CASSSRGGVSTDTQYF.

This clone has just one count. The CDR3 sequence: CASSYGGATNEKLFF. CDR3 DNA: TGTGCCAGCAGTTACGGGGGGGCAACTAATGAAAAACTGTTTTTT. The chain combines TRBV6-2 or TRBV6-3 with TRBJ1-4; D may be TRBD1 (5 bases). Germline V gene sequence: CDR1 MNHEY, CDR2 SVGEGT. CDR3 length: 15 residues. V gave up 2 bases and J gave up 0 bases, with 7 bases separating them.

This chain links TRBV7-2 with TRBJ2-3, with TRBD2 as a possible D gene (7 bases). Trimming removed 5 bases at V and 6 bases at J, with 15 bases between. CDR1 is SGHTA and CDR2 is FQGNSA in the germline V gene. The CDR3 is 14 residues long. The CDR3 sequence: CASSITKGGDTQYF. The CDR3 coding sequence is TGTGCCAGCAGCATAACAAAGGGGGGGGATACGCAGTATTTT.

The J gene is TRBJ2-3, the V gene TRBV19, with TRBD1 identical over 9 bases. This CDR3 spans 15 amino acids. After removal of 5 bases from V and 3 bases from J, the junction contained 6 bases not matched to a gene. CDR1 and CDR2 (germline): LNHDA, SQIVND (reference sequence). The CDR3 region is CASSQDRGGTDTQYF. In DNA form, the CDR3 reads TGTGCCAGTAGTCAGGACAGGGGAGGGACAGATACGCAGTATTTT.

This chain uses TRBV24-1 with TRBJ2-7, with D perhaps TRBD1 (6 bases). The CDR3 covers 12 residues. V lost 0 bases and J 8 bases, leaving 7 bases between the germline ends. CDR1 KGHDR and CDR2 SFDVKD come from the germline V gene. The CDR3 sequence: CATSDLTGQQYF. CDR3 nucleotide sequence: TGTGCCACCAGTGATTTGACAGGGCAGCAGTACTTC.

The chain combines TRBV6-5 with TRBJ2-3, with TRBD1 as a possible D gene (6 bases). Germline CDR1 reads MNHEY; CDR2 reads SVGAGI. This CDR3 has 15 residues. The germline V and J ends were trimmed by 6 bases and 2 bases, with 15 bases remaining between them. This CDR3 is CASRSQGIYTDTQYF. The CDR3 DNA is TGTGCCAGCAGGAGCCAGGGGATATACACAGATACGCAGTATTTT.

J is TRBJ2-3 and V is TRBV9; 9 nucleotides line up with TRBD1. CDR3 length equals 15 residues. CDR1 and CDR2 (germline): SGDLS, YYNGEE. The trim removed 4 bases at V and 4 bases at J, leaving 7 bases unmatched. CDR3 nucleotides: TGTGCCAGCAGCCCGGGACAGGGAGTATCAGATACGCAGTATTTT. It translates to CASSPGQGVSDTQYF.

This CDR3 reads CASSQIRTGSSGNTIYF. The DNA of the CDR3 is TGCGCCAGCAGCCAAATAAGGACAGGCAGCTCTGGAAACACCATATATTTT. The chain recombines TRBV4-1 with TRBJ1-3, with TRBD1 matching 7 bases. From germline, CDR1 is MGHRA and CDR2 YSYEKL. The CDR3 covers 17 residues. V was pared by 2 bases and J by 0 bases, with 7 bases of the junction left unmatched.

The chain is built from TRBV6-4 and TRBJ2-3; a possible D gene is TRBD2 (6 bases). The V end lost 3 bases, the J end lost 0 bases, and 7 bases lay between the germline ends. In germline, CDR1 is MRHNA, CDR2 SNTAGT. The CDR3 is made up of 14 amino acids. The CDR3 spells CASSELASTDTQYF. For the CDR3, the DNA is TGTGCCAGCAGTGAACTAGCAAGCACAGATACGCAGTATTTT.

The rearrangement uses TRBV10-1 and TRBJ1-2; unclear D gene. V gave up 4 bases and J gave up 7 bases, with 19 bases separating them. Germline-derived CDR1 and CDR2 are WNHNN and SYGVQD (reference sequence). This CDR3 has 15 amino acids. This CDR3 reads CASSALPNLPGGYTF. The DNA for the CDR3 is TGCGCCAGCAGTGCCCTGCCCAACCTTCCCGGTGGCTACACCTTC.

This clone was picked up a small number of times. The chain couples TRBV28 to TRBJ2-2, with TRBD2 identical over 9 bases. V gave up 1 base and J gave up 3 bases; unmatched junction bases: 6. The CDR3 length is 17 residues. CDR1 MDHEN and CDR2 SYDVKM come from the germline V gene. The CDR3 reads CASSLSRAGGYTGELFF. The CDR3 DNA sequence: TGTGCCAGCAGTTTATCTCGAGCGGGGGGATACACCGGGGAGCTGTTTTTT. The full variable domain, completed using reference TRBV28 and TRBJ2-2, is DVKVTQSSRYLVKRTGEKVFLECVQDMDHENMFWYRQDPGLGLRLIYFSYDVKMKEKGDIPEGYSVSREKKERFSLILESASTNQTSMYLCASSLSRAGGYTGELFFGEGSRLTVL.

V gene TRBV11-2 combines with J gene TRBJ2-5, with 12 bases identical to TRBD2. Germline V gene sequence: CDR1 SGHAT, CDR2 FQNNGV. The CDR3 has 18 residues. Trimming at V came to 5 bases and at J to 3 bases, leaving 13 bases not matched to a gene. Here the CDR3 reads CASSPGRLAGAGEETQYF. Written as DNA, the CDR3 is TGTGCCAGCAGCCCGGGGAGACTAGCGGGGGCCGGGGAAGAGACCCAGTACTTC.

The gene calls are TRBV2 and TRBJ1-3; maybe TRBD1 (5 bases). Germline values: CDR1 SNHLY, CDR2 FYNNEI. The CDR3 has 13 residues. Trimming shortened V by 4 bases and J by 2 bases, and 6 bases separated the two germline ends. The CDR3 region is CASSGTPGNTIYF. CDR3 nucleotides: TGTGCCAGCAGTGGGACACCTGGAAACACCATATATTTT.

This clone was seen a handful of times. The rearrangement joins TRBV5-4 to TRBJ2-5; 11 bases are shared with TRBD2. Germline CDR1 reads SGHNT; CDR2 reads YYREEE (reference sequence). This CDR3 comprises 16 residues. The V segment lost 2 bases and the J segment 1 base; nucleotides outside the gene matches: 4. Here the CDR3 reads CASSFPSGGSQETQYF. CDR3 bases: TGTGCCAGCAGCTTCCCTAGCGGGGGGTCCCAAGAGACCCAGTACTTC.

The rearrangement uses TRBV6-5 and TRBJ1-2; no definite D call. Trimming removed 11 bases at V and 1 base at J, with 14 bases between. CDR1 is MNHEY, CDR2 SVGAGI, per germline. The CDR3 has 13 amino acids. The CDR3 region has the DNA TGTGCCGCCTCCGTCGGGGTTAACTATGGCTACACCTTC. Translating it yields CAASVGVNYGYTF.

This chain connects TRBV7-9 to TRBJ1-3, with no clear D. Trimming shortened V by 2 bases and J by 0 bases, and 8 bases separated the two germline ends. This CDR3 is built from 15 residues. CDR1 is SEHNR and CDR2 is FQNEAQ in the germline V gene (reference sequence). As DNA, the CDR3 is TGTGCCAGCAGCTTAATGTCAGTCTCTGGAAACACCATATATTTT. This sequence encodes CASSLMSVSGNTIYF.

This chain uses TRBV19 with TRBJ2-1; D is unresolved. Germline assignment: CDR1 LNHDA and CDR2 SQIVND (reference sequence). V was cut by 4 bases and J by 3 bases, with 13 bases left in between. The CDR3 runs 15 residues. CDR3 sequence (DNA): TGTGCCAGTAGTAACGCGGCAATCCGCTACAATGAGCAGTTCTTC. It translates to CASSNAAIRYNEQFF. Full variable domain (outside the CDR3, taken from reference TRBV19 and TRBJ2-1): DGGITQSPKYLFRKEGQNVTLSCEQNLNHDAMYWYRQDPGQGLRLIYYSQIVNDFQKGDIAEGYSVSREKKESFPLTVTSAQKNPTAFYLCASSNAAIRYNEQFFGPGTRLTVL.

This chain joins TRBV4-1 and TRBJ1-1; 7 nucleotides line up with TRBD1. Germline CDR1 MGHRA, CDR2 YSYEKL. CDR3 length: 15 amino acids. J lost 1 base, V lost 4 bases, and 6 bases had no gene match. CDR3 DNA sequence: TGCGCCAGCAGCCCTTTCGGGACAGCGAACACTGAAGCTTTCTTT. It is translated as CASSPFGTANTEAFF.

This chain's CDR3 is CASSPTSGQYNEQFF. CDR3 nucleotides: TGTGCCAGCAGCCCGACTAGCGGGCAATACAATGAGCAGTTCTTC. The J gene is TRBJ2-1, the V gene TRBV11-2; 10 bases are shared with TRBD2. The trim removed 5 bases at V and 4 bases at J, leaving 5 bases unmatched. The CDR3 has 15 residues. Germline assignment: CDR1 SGHAT and CDR2 FQNNGV. The full variable domain, with the rest looked up from reference TRBV11-2 and TRBJ2-1, is EAGVAQSPRYKIIEKRQSVAFWCNPISGHATLYWYQQILGQGPKLLIQFQNNGVVDDSQLPKDRFSAERLKGVDSTLKIQPAKLEDSAVYLCASSPTSGQYNEQFFGPGTRLTVL.